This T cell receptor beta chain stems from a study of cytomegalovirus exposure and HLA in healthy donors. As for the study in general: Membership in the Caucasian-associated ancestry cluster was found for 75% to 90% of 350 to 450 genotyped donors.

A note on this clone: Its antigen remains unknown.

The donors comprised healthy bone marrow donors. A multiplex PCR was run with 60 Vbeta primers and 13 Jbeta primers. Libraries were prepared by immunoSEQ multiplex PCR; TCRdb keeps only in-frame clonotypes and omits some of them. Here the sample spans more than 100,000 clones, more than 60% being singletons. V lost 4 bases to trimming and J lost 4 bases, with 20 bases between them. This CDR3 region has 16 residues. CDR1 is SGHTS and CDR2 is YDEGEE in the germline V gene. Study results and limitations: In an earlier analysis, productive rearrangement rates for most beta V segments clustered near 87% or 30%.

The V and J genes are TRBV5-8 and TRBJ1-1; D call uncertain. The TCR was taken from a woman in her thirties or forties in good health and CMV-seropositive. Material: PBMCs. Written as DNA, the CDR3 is TGTGCCAGCAGCGTAACCGTACCTGGAGGCGGCACTGAAGCTTTCTTT. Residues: CASSVTVPGGGTEAFF.